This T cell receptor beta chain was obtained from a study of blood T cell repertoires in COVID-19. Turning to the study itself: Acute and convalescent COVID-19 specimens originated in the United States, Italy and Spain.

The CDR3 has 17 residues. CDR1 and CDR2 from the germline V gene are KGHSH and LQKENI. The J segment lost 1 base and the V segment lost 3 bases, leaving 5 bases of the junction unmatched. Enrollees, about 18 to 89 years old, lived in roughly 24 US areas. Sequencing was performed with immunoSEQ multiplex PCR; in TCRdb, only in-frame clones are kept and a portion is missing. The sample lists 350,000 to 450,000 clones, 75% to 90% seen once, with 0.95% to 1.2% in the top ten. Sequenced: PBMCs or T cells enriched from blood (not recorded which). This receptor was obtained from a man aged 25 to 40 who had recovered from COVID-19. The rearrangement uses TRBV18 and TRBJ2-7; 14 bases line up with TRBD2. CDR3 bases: TGTGCCAGCTCACCTTTAGGACTAGCGGGAGGATCCTACGAGCAGTACTTC. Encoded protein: CASSPLGLAGGSYEQYF.